The clone carrying this TCR beta chain was observed a few times. Its antigen is as yet unknown. These data come from a study of beta chain features in type 1 diabetes. Findings of the study overall: The naive, central memory and Treg TCRB repertoires of patients appeared to be more similar to one another than those of healthy donors. Among patients with Type 1 diabetes, TCRB CDR3s were moderately but significantly shorter in every one of the four CD4+ subsets.

Expressed TCRB transcripts were sequenced because the entire RNA isolate underwent reverse transcription. Profiling relied on immunoSEQ multiplex PCR, and the TCRdb table lists in-frame clones only, not all of them. The sample lists nearly 700,000 clones; around an eighth were seen once. This CDR3 is built from 12 residues. The germline CDR1 and CDR2 sequences are LNHNV and YYDKDF (reference sequence). V shed 0 bases and J shed 13 bases, with 12 bases lying between them. Staining for CD45RO/CCR7/CD25/CD127/CD95/CD27 allowed sorting of CD4+ naive, central memory, regulatory and stem cell-like memory cells.

V gene TRBV15 combines with J gene TRBJ2-5; D not certain. This sequence originates from a man younger than 35 with type 1 diabetes. Sequences were obtained from naive CD4+ T cells from blood. CDR3 region: CATSREVGLAYF. Written as DNA, the CDR3 is TGTGCCACCAGCAGAGAGGTTGGTTTGGCGTACTTC.